The next 11 T cell receptor beta chains were all read from a single sample in a study of cytomegalovirus exposure and HLA in healthy donors. Data came from immunoSEQ multiplex PCR; TCRdb stores just in-frame clones and leaves some out. This table holds some 150,000 clones, roughly 86% found once. The sequenced material came from PBMCs. The receptors come from a man aged 18 to 35 in good health and CMV-seropositive.

The J gene is TRBJ1-2, the V gene TRBV7-9; D gene uncertain. CDR1 and CDR2 (germline): SEHNR, FQNEAQ (reference sequence). Trimming removed 2 bases at V and 5 bases at J, with 6 bases between. CDR3 length: 12 amino acids. CDR3 sequence: CASSLILYGYTF. The CDR3 DNA is TGTGCCAGCAGCTTAATACTTTATGGCTACACCTTC.

This clone was seen ten or more times. The chain is built from TRBV27 and TRBJ1-6; D may be TRBD1 (5 bases). Germline values: CDR1 MNHEY, CDR2 SMNVEV (reference sequence). The CDR3 loop spans 13 amino acids. The germline V and J ends were trimmed by 4 bases and 7 bases, with 8 bases remaining between them. The CDR3 sequence: CASSSPGNSPLHF. The CDR3 coding sequence is TGTGCCAGCAGTTCGCCAGGGAATTCACCCCTCCACTTT.

The rearrangement links TRBV2 to TRBJ1-1; D gene unclear. The germline gives CDR1 SNHLY, CDR2 FYNNEI. Trimming stripped 3 bases from V and 0 bases from J, with 5 bases between. The length of the CDR3 is 13 residues. The CDR3 nucleotides are TGTGCCAGCAGTGAGTTAGTGAACACTGAAGCTTTCTTT. This sequence encodes CASSELVNTEAFF. The whole variable domain, remainder taken from reference TRBV2 and TRBJ1-1, is EPEVTQTPSHQVTQMGQEVILRCVPISNHLYFYWYRQILGQKVEFLVSFYNNEISEKSEIFDDQFSVERPDGSNFTLKIRSTKLEDSAMYFCASSELVNTEAFFGQGTRLTVV.

The chain recombines TRBV11-2 with TRBJ2-3; 9 bases map to TRBD2. The germline gives CDR1 SGHAT, CDR2 FQNNGV. The CDR3 extends over 16 amino acids. J gave up 5 bases and V 3 bases, and 9 bases lay outside the gene matches. This CDR3 reads CASSFGTSSSIDTQYF. The CDR3 nucleotides are TGTGCCAGCAGCTTCGGGACTAGCAGTTCAATAGATACGCAGTATTTT.

In this sample, this clone turned up a few times. The rearrangement joins TRBV15 to TRBJ2-4; 7 nucleotides line up with TRBD2. The CDR3 has 14 residues. The V segment lost 1 base and the J segment 9 bases; nucleotides outside the gene matches: 6. In germline, CDR1 is LNHNV, CDR2 YYDKDF (reference sequence). CDR3 bases: TGTGCCACCAGCAGAGGCGGGAGTCTTACCATTCAGTACTTC. Encoded protein: CATSRGGSLTIQYF.

The chain has TRBV30 and TRBJ1-5; 8 positions agree with TRBD1. The CDR3 contains 13 residues. Unmatched junction bases numbered 3, after V lost 5 bases and J lost 3 bases. Germline V lookup: CDR1 GTSNPN, CDR2 SVGIG (reference sequence). CDR3 bases: TGTGCCTGGGAGACAGGGGTCAATCAGCCCCAGCATTTT. Its protein product is CAWETGVNQPQHF. Full variable domain (missing parts from reference TRBV30 and TRBJ1-5): SQTIHQWPATLVQPVGSPLSLECTVEGTSNPNLYWYRQAAGRGLQLLFYSVGIGQISSEVPQNLSASRPQDRQFILSSKKLLLSDSGFYLCAWETGVNQPQHFGDGTRLSIL.

The chain joins TRBV25-1 to TRBJ2-1; weak D call: TRBD1 (5 bases). CDR1 is MGHDK and CDR2 is SYGVNS in the germline V gene. This CDR3 is built from 13 residues. V was cut by 2 bases and J by 5 bases, with 7 bases left in between. The CDR3 bases are TGTGCCAGCAGTGAAATAGGGGACAATGAGCAGTTCTTC. It yields the protein CASSEIGDNEQFF.

This chain uses TRBV28 with TRBJ1-6, with TRBD1 as a possible D gene (6 bases). The germline gives CDR1 MDHEN, CDR2 SYDVKM. The CDR3 is 19 residues long. V lost 8 bases to trimming and J lost 0 bases, with 23 bases between them. The CDR3 loop reads CASDARTRTESSYNSPLHF. The CDR3 DNA follows: TGTGCCAGCGATGCCCGAACCCGGACAGAGAGCTCCTATAATTCACCCCTCCACTTT. The full variable domain, rest sourced from reference TRBV28 and TRBJ1-6, is DVKVTQSSRYLVKRTGEKVFLECVQDMDHENMFWYRQDPGLGLRLIYFSYDVKMKEKGDIPEGYSVSREKKERFSLILESASTNQTSMYLCASDARTRTESSYNSPLHFGNGTRLTVT.

In its sample, this clone was seen a few times. The chain is built from TRBV4-2 and TRBJ2-7, with 9 bases matching TRBD2. Germline trimming cut 0 bases from V and 10 bases from J; bases unmatched to any gene: 7. The CDR3 extends over 14 amino acids. The V gene's germline CDR1 is LGHNA and CDR2 YNFKEQ. The CDR3 here is CASSQEETSGPQYF. The CDR3 DNA is TGTGCCAGCAGCCAAGAAGAGACTAGCGGACCACAGTACTTC.

CDR3 bases: TGTGCCAGCAGCGTAGGGGACAGGGGGAATGAAAAACTGTTTTTT. Its protein product is CASSVGDRGNEKLFF. The chain is built from TRBV9 and TRBJ1-4; the match to TRBD1 covers 11 bases. Trimming cost V 0 bases and J 5 bases; bases outside gene matches: 0. CDR1 and CDR2 (germline): SGDLS, YYNGEE. The CDR3 loop spans 15 amino acids.

The chain carries TRBV7-9 and TRBJ2-7; D may be TRBD1 (6 bases). Germline-derived CDR1 and CDR2 are SEHNR and FQNEAQ (reference sequence). This CDR3 is 15 amino acids long. V was trimmed by 1 base and J by 3 bases, leaving 13 bases between them. CDR3 residues: CASSLGQGWNYEQYF. The CDR3 DNA sequence: TGTGCCAGCAGCTTAGGGCAGGGGTGGAACTACGAGCAGTACTTC. The full variable domain, completed using reference TRBV7-9 and TRBJ2-7, is DTGVSQNPRHKITKRGQNVTFRCDPISEHNRLYWYRQTLGQGPEFLTYFQNEAQLEKSRLLSDRFSAERPKGSFSTLEIQRTEQGDSAMYLCASSLGQGWNYEQYFGPGTRLTVT.